These 10 T cell receptor beta chains were all obtained from the same sample, sequenced in a study of radiotherapy plus CTLA-4 blockade in lung cancer. TCRdb's copy holds only in-frame clones and misses some; the assay was immunoSEQ multiplex PCR. This table has roughly 110,000 clones, more than 70% appearing once. Here the sequenced sample was peripheral blood, taken from a patient treated with radiotherapy plus ipilimumab. The receptors here all came from a human donor with non-small cell lung cancer that progressed on radiotherapy plus ipilimumab. Some clones in this sample may be carry-over from other donors' samples.

The chain couples TRBV4-1 to TRBJ1-1, with 10 bases identical to TRBD1. Germline V lookup: CDR1 MGHRA, CDR2 YSYEKL. V was pared by 4 bases and J by 1 base, with 9 bases of the junction left unmatched. The CDR3 covers 17 residues. CDR3 amino acids: CASSPRDRGPRNTEAFF. The CDR3 DNA reads as TGCGCCAGCAGCCCTAGAGACAGGGGGCCAAGGAACACTGAAGCTTTCTTT.

This clone was recorded once. The V call is TRBV5-6, the J call TRBJ1-2; D might be TRBD1 (5 bases). V was clipped by 1 base and J by 4 bases, with 8 bases between them. From germline, CDR1 is SGHDT and CDR2 YYEEEE. The CDR3 is 13 residues long. DNA of the CDR3: TGTGCCAGCAGCTTGCTCGACAGCTATGGCTACACCTTC. This encodes CASSLLDSYGYTF. Full variable domain (outside the CDR3, taken from reference TRBV5-6 and TRBJ1-2): DAGVTQSPTHLIKTRGQQVTLRCSPKSGHDTVSWYQQALGQGPQFIFQYYEEEERQRGNFPDRFSGHQFPNYSSELNVNALLLGDSALYLCASSLLDSYGYTFGSGTRLTVV.

The chain has TRBV4-3 and TRBJ2-3, with D perhaps assigned TRBD1 or TRBD2 (5 bases each). Germline V gene data show CDR1 as LGHNA and CDR2 as YSLEER. CDR3 length: 16 residues. Trimming removed 3 bases from V and 3 bases from J, with 16 bases in between. The CDR3 reads CASSQDPGRITDTQYF. The CDR3 DNA reads TGCGCCAGCAGCCAGGACCCGGGACGTATAACAGATACGCAGTATTTT.

The chain employs TRBV5-6 and TRBJ1-2; 12 nucleotides align to TRBD1. In germline, CDR1 is SGHDT, CDR2 YYEEEE. J gave up 7 bases and V 0 bases, and 7 bases lay outside the gene matches. The length of the CDR3 is 16 residues. In DNA, the CDR3 is TGTGCCAGCAGCTTGGCCTCGGGACAGGGGGCGAGTGGCTACACCTTC. Amino acid sequence: CASSLASGQGASGYTF. Looking up the rest from reference TRBV5-6 and TRBJ1-2 gives the full variable domain: DAGVTQSPTHLIKTRGQQVTLRCSPKSGHDTVSWYQQALGQGPQFIFQYYEEEERQRGNFPDRFSGHQFPNYSSELNVNALLLGDSALYLCASSLASGQGASGYTFGSGTRLTVV.

The CDR3 sequence is CASSPGGGRSYNEQFF. CDR3 sequence (DNA): TGTGCCAGCAGCCCGGGCGGGGGTAGGTCCTACAATGAGCAGTTCTTC. The rearrangement links TRBV5-4 to TRBJ2-1, with TRBD2 identical over 7 bases. CDR1 is SGHNT and CDR2 is YYREEE in the germline V gene (reference sequence). Germline trimming cut 4 bases from V and 1 base from J; bases unmatched to any gene: 8. CDR3 size: 16 residues.

On this clone itself: A read error may produce the germline difference seen at one junction end. The chain carries TRBV7-7 and TRBJ2-5; 9 bases match TRBD2. CDR1 is SSHAT and CDR2 is FNYEAQ in the germline V gene (reference sequence). The CDR3 covers 16 residues. The DNA of the CDR3 is TGTGCTAGCAGCTTAACAGGAGCGGGGGGACAAGAGACCCAGTACTTC. Protein product: CASSLTGAGGQETQYF. The entire variable domain, with the rest obtained from reference TRBV7-7 and TRBJ2-5, is as follows: GAGVSQSPRYKVTKRGQDVTLRCDPISSHATLYWYQQALGQGPEFLTYFNYEAQPDKSGLPSDRFSAERPEGSISTLTIQRTEQRDSAMYRCASSLTGAGGQETQYFGPGTRLLVL.

V usage is TRBV5-5 and J usage is TRBJ2-7; 7 bases align to TRBD1. The CDR3 loop spans 14 amino acids. Germline CDR1 is SGHKS and CDR2 is YYEKEE (reference sequence). The V and J ends lost 0 bases and 3 bases, in that order; junction bases with no gene match: 3. CDR3 in DNA: TGTGCCAGCAGCTTGGGGGACAGTCTCTACGAGCAGTACTTC. This sequence encodes CASSLGDSLYEQYF.

V and J are TRBV27 and TRBJ1-6, with 7 bases aligning to TRBD1. CDR1 and CDR2 (germline): MNHEY, SMNVEV (reference sequence). The CDR3 contains 13 residues. V dropped 10 bases and J dropped 9; count of bases not matched to a gene: 9. The CDR3 spells CANGQVMPSPLHF. DNA for the CDR3: TGTGCCAACGGACAGGTTATGCCTTCACCCCTCCACTTT.

This clone was seen just once. This rearrangement joins TRBV6-5 to TRBJ2-3; D call uncertain. V lost 4 bases and J lost 1, with 6 bases in between. From germline, CDR1 is MNHEY and CDR2 SVGAGI. The CDR3 is made up of 13 amino acids. CDR3 residues: CASSSPGTDTQYF. For the CDR3, the DNA is TGTGCCAGCAGTTCCCCGGGCACAGATACGCAGTATTTT.

The rearrangement joins TRBV28 to TRBJ2-6, with D possibly matching TRBD2 (5 bases). In germline, CDR1 is MDHEN, CDR2 SYDVKM. V was clipped by 5 bases and J by 0 bases, with 5 bases between them. The CDR3 is 14 amino acids. The CDR3 reads CASSRGSGANVLTF. DNA of the CDR3: TGTGCCAGCAGTCGGGGCTCTGGGGCCAACGTCCTGACTTTC.